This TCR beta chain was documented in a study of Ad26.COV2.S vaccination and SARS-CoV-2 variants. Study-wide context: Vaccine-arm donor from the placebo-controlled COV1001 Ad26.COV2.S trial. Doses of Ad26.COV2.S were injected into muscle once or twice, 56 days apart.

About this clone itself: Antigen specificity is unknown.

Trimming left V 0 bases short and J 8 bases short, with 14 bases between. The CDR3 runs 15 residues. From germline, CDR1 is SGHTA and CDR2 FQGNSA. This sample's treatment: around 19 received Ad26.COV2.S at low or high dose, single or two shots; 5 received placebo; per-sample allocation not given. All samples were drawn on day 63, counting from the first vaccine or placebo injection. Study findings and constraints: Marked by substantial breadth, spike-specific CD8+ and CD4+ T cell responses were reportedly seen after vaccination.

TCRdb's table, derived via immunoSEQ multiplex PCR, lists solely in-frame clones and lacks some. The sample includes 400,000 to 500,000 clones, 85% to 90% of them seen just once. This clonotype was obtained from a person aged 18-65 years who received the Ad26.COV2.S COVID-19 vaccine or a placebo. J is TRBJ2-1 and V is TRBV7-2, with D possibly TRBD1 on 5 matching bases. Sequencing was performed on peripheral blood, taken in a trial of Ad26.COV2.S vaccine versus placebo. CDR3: CASSLAISGFHEQFF. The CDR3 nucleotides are TGTGCCAGCAGCTTAGCAATATCAGGGTTCCATGAGCAGTTCTTC.